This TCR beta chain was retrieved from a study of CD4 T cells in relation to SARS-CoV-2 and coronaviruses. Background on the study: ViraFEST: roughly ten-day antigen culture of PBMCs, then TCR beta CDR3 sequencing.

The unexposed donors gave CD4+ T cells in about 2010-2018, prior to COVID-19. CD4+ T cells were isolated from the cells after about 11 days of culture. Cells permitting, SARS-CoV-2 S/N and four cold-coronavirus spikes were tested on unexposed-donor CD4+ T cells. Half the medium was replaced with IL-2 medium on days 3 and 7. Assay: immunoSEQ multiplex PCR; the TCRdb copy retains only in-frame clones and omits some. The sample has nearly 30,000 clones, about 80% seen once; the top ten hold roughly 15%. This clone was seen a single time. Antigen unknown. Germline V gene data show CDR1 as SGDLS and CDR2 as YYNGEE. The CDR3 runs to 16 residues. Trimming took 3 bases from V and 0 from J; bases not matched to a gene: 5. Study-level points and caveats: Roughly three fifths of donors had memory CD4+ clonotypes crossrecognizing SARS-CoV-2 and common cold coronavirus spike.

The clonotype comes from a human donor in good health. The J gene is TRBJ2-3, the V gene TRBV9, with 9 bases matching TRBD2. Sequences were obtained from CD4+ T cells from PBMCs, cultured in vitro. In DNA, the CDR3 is TGTGCCAGCAGCGGCAGCGGGGGGACTAGCACAGATACGCAGTATTTT. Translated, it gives CASSGSGGTSTDTQYF.